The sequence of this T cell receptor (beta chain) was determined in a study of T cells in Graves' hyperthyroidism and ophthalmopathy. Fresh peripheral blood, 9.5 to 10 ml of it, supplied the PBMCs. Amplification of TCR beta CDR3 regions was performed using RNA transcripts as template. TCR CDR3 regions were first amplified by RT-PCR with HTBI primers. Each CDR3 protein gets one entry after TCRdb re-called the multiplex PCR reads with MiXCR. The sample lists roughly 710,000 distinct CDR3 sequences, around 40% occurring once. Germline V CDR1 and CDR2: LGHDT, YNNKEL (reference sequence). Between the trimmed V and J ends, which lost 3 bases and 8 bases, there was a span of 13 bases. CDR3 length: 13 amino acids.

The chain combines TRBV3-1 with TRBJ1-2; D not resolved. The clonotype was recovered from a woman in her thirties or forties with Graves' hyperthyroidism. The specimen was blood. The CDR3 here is CASSHVPMGGYTF. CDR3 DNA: TGTGCCAGCAGCCACGTTCCCATGGGGGGCTACACCTTC.